This entry features one T cell receptor beta chain sequence. The antigen is unknown. This record belongs to a study of identifying expanded T cells in peripheral blood. Collection occurred without any documented infections or immune events in donors. Study-level findings and limits: Over two and four weeks, about 16 and 20 clones changed, versus roughly 1.1 between replicates. Variance in clone template counts between two-week samples significantly increased with total template count across all healthy donors.

This CDR3 is 15 amino acids long. V was cut by 1 base and J by 3 bases, with 9 bases left in between. CDR1 is SGHVS, CDR2 FNYEAQ, per germline. Generated by immunoSEQ multiplex PCR, the TCRdb table keeps only in-frame clones and is missing some. The sample carries some 80,000 clones, about 90% recorded once. This clonotype was obtained from a person aged 18 to 75 in good health. The chain carries TRBV7-6 and TRBJ2-2, with D perhaps given as TRBD1 or TRBD2 (6 bases each). The sequenced sample was blood. CDR3 DNA: TGTGCCAGCAGCTTAGAAGGGGGGTACACCGGGGAGCTGTTTTTT. Translation gives CASSLEGGYTGELFF. The variable domain in full, with the rest retrieved from reference TRBV7-6 and TRBJ2-2, is GAGVSQSPRYKVTKRGQDVALRCDPISGHVSLYWYRQALGQGPEFLTYFNYEAQQDKSGLPNDRFSAERPEGSISTLTIQRTEQRDSAMYRCASSLEGGYTGELFFGEGSRLTVL.